Presented here are 18 T cell receptor beta chains from one specimen sequenced in a study of blood T cell repertoires in COVID-19. Generated by immunoSEQ multiplex PCR, the TCRdb table keeps only in-frame clones and is missing some. The sample yields more than 100,000 clones, roughly 88% seen once. The sequenced sample was peripheral blood. These receptors came from a human donor in a cohort sampled during active COVID-19.

The rearrangement joins TRBV10-1 to TRBJ2-2; 7 bases map to TRBD2. Germline V gene lookup returns CDR1 WNHNN and CDR2 SYGVQD (reference sequence). CDR3 length: 15 amino acids. V trimming: 6 bases; J trimming: 3 bases; junction bases outside the gene matches: 7. CDR3 in amino acids: CASSPASGHTGELFF. For the CDR3, the DNA is TGCGCCAGCAGCCCCGCTAGCGGCCACACCGGGGAGCTGTTTTTT.

The J gene is TRBJ2-1, the V gene TRBV10-3, with a weak D call TRBD2 (7 bases). This CDR3 spans 16 amino acids. The V gene lost 3 bases and the J gene lost 4 bases, with 16 bases spanning the gap. In germline, CDR1 is ENHRY, CDR2 SYGVKD. CDR3 DNA: TGTGCCATCAGTGATATAACGGGGGGCCTTTACAATGAGCAGTTCTTC. Protein: CAISDITGGLYNEQFF.

In DNA form, the CDR3 reads TGCGCCAGCAGCGCTGGCGGGGGTCATTCACCCCTCCACTTT. Amino acid sequence: CASSAGGGHSPLHF. This rearrangement joins TRBV5-1 to TRBJ1-6; TRBD1 is a possible D gene (5 bases). CDR1 and CDR2 from the germline V gene are SGHRS and YFSETQ. The CDR3 totals 14 residues. Between the trimmed V and J ends, which lost 4 bases and 8 bases, there was a span of 13 bases.

The genes are TRBV28 and TRBJ1-2; 7 nucleotides align to TRBD1. V was pared by 3 bases and J by 0 bases, with 10 bases of the junction left unmatched. Germline CDR1 is MDHEN and CDR2 is SYDVKM. CDR3 length: 17 amino acids. In DNA, the CDR3 is TGTGCCAGCAGTTTGATGGGACAGCGGTTAGCTAACTATGGCTACACCTTC. Translated: CASSLMGQRLANYGYTF.

This clone was found a few times. The chain has TRBV19 and TRBJ2-7, with 10 bases identical to TRBD1. Germline trimming cut 6 bases from V and 6 bases from J; bases unmatched to any gene: 5. The CDR3 contains 13 residues. Germline lookup yields CDR1 LNHDA and CDR2 SQIVND (reference sequence). CDR3 DNA: TGTGCCAGTAGCGACAGGGGGCTTCTCGAGCAGTACTTC. It codes for CASSDRGLLEQYF.

The CDR3 here is CASSIRGTRGYTF. CDR3 nucleotide sequence: TGTGCCAGTAGTATTAGGGGGACACGAGGCTACACCTTC. The rearrangement joins TRBV19 to TRBJ1-2; D perhaps matches TRBD1 (6 bases). CDR1 is LNHDA and CDR2 is SQIVND in the germline V gene (reference sequence). CDR3 length equals 13 residues. V dropped 3 bases and J dropped 8 bases, with 13 bases sitting between them.

The chain couples TRBV6-5 to TRBJ2-3; 9 positions match TRBD2. Per germline, CDR1 MNHEY and CDR2 SVGAGI. The trim removed 7 bases at V and 4 bases at J, leaving 6 bases unmatched. The CDR3 spans 14 residues. CDR3 sequence: CASIRRGGPDTQYF. Here the CDR3 DNA reads TGTGCCAGCATTAGGCGGGGGGGCCCAGATACGCAGTATTTT.

The rearrangement joins TRBV7-8 to TRBJ1-1; D not resolved. The CDR3 totals 15 residues. V shed 5 bases and J shed 2 bases, with 15 bases lying between them. Germline values: CDR1 SGHVS, CDR2 FQNEAQ. For the CDR3, the DNA is TGTGCCAGCAGCACGACCTCGGGGATAAACACTGAAGCTTTCTTT. Translated: CASSTTSGINTEAFF.

The V call is TRBV7-2, the J call TRBJ2-7; D is undetermined. Germline loops: CDR1 SGHTA, CDR2 FQGNSA. The CDR3 has 13 residues. V was shortened by 3 bases and J by 2 bases, with 8 bases between the two germline ends. The chain's CDR3 is CASSFAGPYEQYF. CDR3 DNA: TGTGCCAGCAGCTTCGCCGGTCCCTACGAGCAGTACTTC.

The gene calls are TRBV7-2 and TRBJ1-2; D is ambiguous. Trimming removed 1 base from V and 6 bases from J, with 18 bases in between. This CDR3 is 16 amino acids long. CDR1 and CDR2 (germline): SGHTA, FQGNSA. The CDR3 loop is CASSLEASLGVNGYTF. In nucleotides, the CDR3 is TGTGCCAGCAGCTTAGAGGCGTCCCTCGGGGTAAATGGCTACACCTTC.

The chain joins TRBV6-5 to TRBJ2-7, with D perhaps TRBD1 (6 bases). Germline lookup yields CDR1 MNHEY and CDR2 SVGAGI. The CDR3 has 15 amino acids. The V end was cut by 6 bases, the J end by 2 bases, with 17 bases between. The CDR3, as DNA: TGTGCCAGCAGACCCGACAGGCGCAATCCCTACGAGCAGTACTTC. Translated: CASRPDRRNPYEQYF.

The chain combines TRBV19 with TRBJ2-7; TRBD1 agrees at 10 bases. Germline V lookup: CDR1 LNHDA, CDR2 SQIVND (reference sequence). The CDR3 runs to 15 residues. V shed 3 bases, J shed 5 bases, and the junction held 7 bases outside the gene matches. CDR3 loop: CASSMVGQGFDEQYF. In nucleotides, the CDR3 is TGTGCCAGTAGTATGGTGGGACAGGGGTTCGACGAGCAGTACTTC.

This chain links TRBV6-5 with TRBJ2-2, with 7 bases aligning to TRBD1. The CDR3 loop spans 15 amino acids. Per germline, CDR1 MNHEY and CDR2 SVGAGI. The junction had 5 bases not matched to a gene; V was cut back by 4 bases and J by 3 bases. The CDR3 is CASSSDRSYTGELFF. CDR3 coding DNA: TGTGCCAGCAGTTCGGACAGGAGCTACACCGGGGAGCTGTTTTTT.

This chain connects TRBV29-1 to TRBJ2-1; 9 positions match TRBD2. Germline loops: CDR1 SQVTM, CDR2 ANQGSEA. The CDR3 extends over 17 amino acids. Losses at the gene ends were 7 bases for V and 3 bases for J; bases not matched to a gene: 16. Here the CDR3 DNA reads TGCAGCGCCTCGGGCGGACTAGCGCCTGGGGACTACAATGAGCAGTTCTTC. Its protein is CSASGGLAPGDYNEQFF.

V and J are TRBV3-1 (or the pseudogene TRBV3-2) and TRBJ2-1; 7 bases match TRBD2. CDR1 is LGHDT and CDR2 is YNNKEL in the germline V gene (reference sequence). The CDR3 is 16 amino acids. V shed 1 base, J shed 7 bases, and the junction held 10 bases outside the gene matches. The CDR3 DNA reads TGTGCCAGCAGCCAAGGACCGGGACTACACATTAATGAGCAGTTCTTC. Translated: CASSQGPGLHINEQFF.

This chain joins TRBV27 and TRBJ2-7; 7 nucleotides match TRBD2. This CDR3 is built from 16 residues. Trimming cost V 4 bases and J 6 bases; bases outside gene matches: 15. Per the germline V gene, CDR1 is MNHEY and CDR2 is SMNVEV (reference sequence). CDR3 sequence reads: CASSSPRASGVTEQYF. The CDR3 DNA follows: TGTGCCAGCAGTTCTCCTCGGGCTAGCGGCGTTACCGAGCAGTACTTC.

J is TRBJ1-5 and V is TRBV7-2; tentative D call: TRBD1 (6 bases). This CDR3 spans 13 amino acids. V lost 5 bases, J lost 7 bases, and 12 bases lay in between. In germline, CDR1 is SGHTA, CDR2 FQGNSA. In DNA form, the CDR3 reads TGTGCCAGCAGCGTACGAAGGGGGCAGCCCCAGCATTTT. This encodes CASSVRRGQPQHF.

The chain employs TRBV5-1 and TRBJ2-1; D is ambiguous. CDR3 length equals 13 residues. V was clipped by 0 bases and J by 4 bases, with 5 bases between them. The germline V gene encodes CDR1 SGHRS and CDR2 YFSETQ. CDR3 in amino acids: CASSLEQYNEQFF. The CDR3 DNA reads TGCGCCAGCAGCTTGGAGCAATACAATGAGCAGTTCTTC.